The TCR beta chain described here comes from a study of metastatic and nonmetastatic thyroid tumors. Study background: For malignant and benign thyroid patients, tumor or nodule tissue and blood were the sources whose repertoires were compared.

This clone was counted at least ten times. The antigen is not known. CDR1 is LGHDT and CDR2 is YNNKEL in the germline V gene (reference sequence). CDR3 length equals 14 residues. Unmatched junction bases numbered 7, after V lost 8 bases and J lost 4 bases. In the authors' workflow: A papillary thyroid cancer distant-metastasis classifier was built from CDR3 differences across clinicopathological groups. Using MiXCR, TCRdb reanalyzed the PCR reads. Clone size and V and J calls follow TCRdb, not the original study. The sample has some 30,000 clones; 3.5% to 5% are singletons. Patients underwent thyroid surgery, and none had received any treatment before it. Whole-study findings and limits: Benign nodules reportedly had significantly lower TCR beta diversity than malignant thyroid tumors in blood and tumor.

This sequence joins TRBV3-1 and TRBJ2-3, with 9 positions matching TRBD2. The sample taken for sequencing was blood. The receptor was derived from a female donor with papillary thyroid cancer or a benign thyroid nodule (not recorded which). Some clones in this sample may be carry-over from other donors' samples. Here the CDR3 DNA reads TGTGCCAGCGCGGGGACTAGCCGACCAGATACGCAGTATTTT. Protein: CASAGTSRPDTQYF.